The 15 T cell receptor beta chains below come from one sample, sequenced in a study of blood T cell repertoires in COVID-19. This table comes from immunoSEQ multiplex PCR, and its TCRdb copy is limited to in-frame clones, with some not included. The table lists some 59,000 clones, roughly nine tenths of them singletons. The sample consisted of peripheral blood. These receptors were obtained from a man aged 55 to 69 with acute or convalescent COVID-19.

Notes on this clone: Within the sample, other DNA sequences also encode this same CDR3. The chain links TRBV7-2 to TRBJ2-3, with D uncertain. V lost 6 bases and J lost 2, with 6 bases in between. Germline-derived CDR1 and CDR2 are SGHTA and FQGNSA. The CDR3 is made up of 12 amino acids. This chain's CDR3 is CASSSHTDTQYF. The CDR3 DNA reads TGTGCCAGCAGTAGCCACACAGATACGCAGTATTTT.

This clone is medium-sized by share. At the DNA level, this CDR3 is encoded by other sequences in the same sample as well. V gene TRBV7-9 combines with J gene TRBJ1-1, with 8 bases that match TRBD1. Germline V gene lookup returns CDR1 SEHNR and CDR2 FQNEAQ (reference sequence). CDR3 length equals 13 residues. The J segment lost 6 bases and the V segment lost 3 bases, leaving 3 bases of the junction unmatched. In DNA, the CDR3 is TGTGCCAGCAGCTTCGACAGGGGCGCTGAAGCTTTCTTT. This gives the protein CASSFDRGAEAFF.

The rearrangement joins TRBV10-3 to TRBJ2-7; perhaps TRBD1 as D (6 bases). The CDR3 is 14 residues long. Germline lookup yields CDR1 ENHRY and CDR2 SYGVKD. Trimming cost V 2 bases and J 3 bases, with 11 bases left between them. CDR3: CAISETGNRYEQYF. The DNA for the CDR3 is TGTGCCATCAGTGAGACAGGGAATCGCTACGAGCAGTACTTC.

The rearrangement uses TRBV5-4 and TRBJ1-2, with D unresolved. V lost 0 bases and J 1 base, leaving 16 bases between the germline ends. The CDR3 covers 17 residues. Germline V CDR1 and CDR2: SGHNT, YYREEE (reference sequence). CDR3 nucleotides: TGTGCCAGCAGCTTGGGATCGACCGTACAGCTTAACTATGGCTACACCTTC. Translation: CASSLGSTVQLNYGYTF. The complete variable domain, with remaining parts taken from reference TRBV5-4 and TRBJ1-2, reads ETGVTQSPTHLIKTRGQQVTLRCSSQSGHNTVSWYQQALGQGPQFIFQYYREEENGRGNFPPRFSGLQFPNYSSELNVNALELDDSALYLCASSLGSTVQLNYGYTFGSGTRLTVV.

V and J are TRBV21-1 and TRBJ1-5. TRBV21-1 counts as a pseudogene. The CDR3 is 16 residues long. CDR3 in DNA: TGTGCCAGCAGCTACAAAGGGTGGGGAGGGAATCAGCCCCAGCATTTT. Amino acids: CASSYKGWGGNQPQHF.

The V gene is TRBV7-9, the J gene TRBJ1-6; D unresolved. The germline V and J ends were trimmed by 3 bases and 6 bases, with 6 bases remaining between them. The CDR3 runs to 13 residues. Looked up from germline, CDR1 is SEHNR and CDR2 is FQNEAQ (reference sequence). Here the CDR3 reads CASSFDTNSPLHF. In nucleotides, the CDR3 is TGTGCCAGCAGCTTCGACACTAATTCACCCCTCCACTTT.

This clone was picked up a small number of times. The V gene is TRBV6-5, the J gene TRBJ1-1; D is unclear. CDR1 and CDR2 from the germline V gene are MNHEY and SVGAGI. This CDR3 is 15 amino acids long. The V end was cut by 7 bases, the J end by 10 bases, with 25 bases between. In DNA, the CDR3 is TGTGCCAGCATTAGAAGTCCGGGGTTGGGGAAGGGAGCTTTCTTT. The encoded protein is CASIRSPGLGKGAFF.

This clone occurred once. The chain combines TRBV7-8 with TRBJ1-2; tentative D call: TRBD1 (5 bases). V shed 5 bases and J shed 4 bases, with 20 bases lying between them. The CDR3 runs 16 residues. Germline CDR1 is SGHVS and CDR2 is FQNEAQ. In DNA form, the CDR3 reads TGTGCCAGCAGCCCTAACCCCGGGACTGCCACCTATGGCTACACCTTC. Translation: CASSPNPGTATYGYTF.

The rearrangement uses TRBV5-1 and TRBJ2-5; 9 bases line up with TRBD1. This CDR3 has 15 residues. Germline-derived CDR1 and CDR2 are SGHRS and YFSETQ. Germline trimming cut 3 bases from V and 5 bases from J; bases unmatched to any gene: 8. DNA of the CDR3: TGCGCCAGCAGCTCCCCACAGGGGGCCGGGGAGACCCAGTACTTC. This encodes CASSSPQGAGETQYF.

This clone was seen once. This chain connects TRBV27 to TRBJ1-5, with a possible D match to TRBD1 (5 bases). The V and J ends lost 3 bases and 6 bases respectively, with 9 bases between them. The CDR3 is made up of 13 amino acids. Germline-derived CDR1 and CDR2 are MNHEY and SMNVEV (reference sequence). The CDR3 coding sequence is TGTGCCAGCAGTTTGGGGGGGGGTCAGCCCCAGCATTTT. As protein: CASSLGGGQPQHF.

This CDR3 is CASGALNQPQHF. The CDR3, as DNA: TGTGCCAGCGGAGCGCTCAATCAGCCCCAGCATTTT. The chain is built from TRBV6-5 and TRBJ1-5; no firm D call. Germline CDR1 reads MNHEY; CDR2 reads SVGAGI. This CDR3 has 12 residues. V was pared by 8 bases and J by 3 bases, with 8 bases between.

The gene calls are TRBV29-1 and TRBJ2-1; 7 nucleotides align to TRBD1. The CDR3 extends over 15 amino acids. Trimming cost V 4 bases and J 6 bases; bases outside gene matches: 12. Germline V gene lookup returns CDR1 SQVTM and CDR2 ANQGSEA. CDR3 sequence (DNA): TGCAGCGTTGGGAATGACAGGGCCCGCGGCAATGAGCAGTTCTTC. It codes for CSVGNDRARGNEQFF.

V usage is TRBV7-2 and J usage is TRBJ1-4, with 8 bases that match TRBD1. Germline V gives CDR1 SGHTA, CDR2 FQGNSA. The CDR3 totals 13 residues. The junction had 3 bases not matched to a gene; V was cut back by 5 bases and J by 7 bases. This CDR3 is CASSGGTGEKLFF. CDR3 in DNA: TGTGCCAGCAGCGGCGGGACAGGTGAAAAACTGTTTTTT.

The gene calls are TRBV18 and TRBJ2-2; D ambiguous. Germline V lookup: CDR1 KGHSH, CDR2 LQKENI. V was clipped by 2 bases and J by 3 bases, with 7 bases between them. This CDR3 is 14 amino acids long. CDR3 bases: TGTGCCAGCTCACCAGGCAGTGACACCGGGGAGCTGTTTTTT. Translation gives CASSPGSDTGELFF.

The V call is TRBV12-5, the J call TRBJ2-3; 9 bases match TRBD1. The junction had 2 bases not matched to a gene; V was cut back by 1 base and J by 3 bases. CDR1 is LGHNT, CDR2 FRNRAP, per germline. This CDR3 contains 15 residues. The CDR3 loop reads CASGLGQGGTDTQYF. CDR3 sequence (DNA): TGTGCTAGTGGTTTGGGACAGGGGGGAACAGATACGCAGTATTTT.